This TCR beta chain originates from a study of T cell repertoires in cytomegalovirus infection (dated by TCRdb to 2018 to 2020). Notes on the research overall: Alongside well-studied HLA-B-restricted epitopes, the peptide stimulations were aimed at recently identified HLA-C-restricted CMV epitopes, whose presentation resists viral immunomodulation. Donor HLA type was relevant to the analysis, as public TCR beta signatures indicated carriage of CMV infection together with the matching HLA type.

The investigation overall reported the following: In both this cohort and an independent roughly 350-donor cohort, the cumulative frequency of public TCR beta family members distinguished carriers of CMV infection plus the relevant HLA type. The ex vivo response was dominated by HLA-C-restricted CMV-specific TCR beta clonotypes, and the single most frequent clonotype in two of eight donors was supplied by these HLA-C-restricted clonotypes.

For this clonotype: This clone's antigen is unknown. It has no much larger one-base neighbor in the sample; base qualities were not kept.

From its cysteine to its phenylalanine, the CDR3 spans 13 amino acids. Only the CDR3 DNA is retained, 39 bases long and in frame from the first base. Deletion took 0 bases off V and 6 bases off J, with a span of 8 bases between the germline ends. Based on the germline V gene, the CDR1 and CDR2 sequences are SGHVT and SQSDAQ. The sample was run on an Illumina HiSeq 1500. The public reads were quality trimmed at Q25 with fastp and then assembled into clones with MiXCR by TCRdb, keeping productive beta chains. Each entry merges the rows of one CDR3 protein and shows their most common DNA and genes. This sample is represented by about 920,000 distinct CDR3 sequences; approximately 32% of them were singletons. Around 15% of the sample is in the top ten clones. The label giving this sample's treatment or condition can be read as: in vitro stimulation with specific CMV peptide epitopes to enrich CMV-specific T cells.

Sequencing was performed on cultured CD8+ T cells from PBMCs, taken from culture after CMV antigen stimulation. The receptor was isolated from a human donor in good health (CMV status not recorded). Some clones in this sample may be carry-over from other donors' samples. The chain couples TRBV7-4 to TRBJ1-1; no D segment can be confidently identified. Here is the DNA: TGTGCCAGCAGCTTAGCCGAGGCCGCTGAAGCTTTCTTT. This is translated as CASSLAEAAEAFF.